Shown below are 26 T cell receptor beta chains from a single sample sequenced in a study of identical twins. MiXCR, applied by TCRdb to the 5' RACE reads, yields one record per CDR3 protein. The sample has 400,000 to 650,000 distinct CDR3 sequences; 20% to 25% are singletons. These sequences were also reported in another study, on T cells expressing NK-cell markers.

Source material: CD4+ T cells sorted from blood. Receptors originate from a woman aged 18-29 years in good health.

This clonotype was counted a few times. This rearrangement joins TRBV29-1 to TRBJ1-1; D not certain. Per germline, CDR1 SQVTM and CDR2 ANQGSEA. V lost 3 bases and J 4 bases, leaving 6 bases between the germline ends. The CDR3 runs 11 residues. Written as DNA, the CDR3 is TGCAGCGTTGATTCCGCCACTGAAGCTTTCTTT. Encoded protein: CSVDSATEAFF.

The chain is built from TRBV12-3 or TRBV12-4 and TRBJ2-7; 7 bases fit TRBD1. The CDR3 spans 13 residues. V shed 5 bases and J 6 bases; nucleotides not matched to a gene: 7. Written as DNA, the CDR3 is TGTGCCAGCAGTCCAAGCAACAGGGGCGAGCAGTACTTC. Translating gives CASSPSNRGEQYF.

V and J are TRBV20-1 and TRBJ2-1, with 11 bases aligning to TRBD2. CDR1 is DFQATT and CDR2 is SNEGSKA in the germline V gene (reference sequence). The V and J ends lost 5 bases and 9 bases, in that order; junction bases with no gene match: 12. The CDR3 has 15 amino acids. For the CDR3, the DNA is TGCAGTGCTCCGCGCGAAGGGCTAGCGGGAGGTGAGCAGTTCTTC. This gives the protein CSAPREGLAGGEQFF.

This chain connects TRBV10-3 to TRBJ1-1, with TRBD1 identical over 7 bases. CDR3 size: 12 residues. The junction had 7 bases not matched to a gene; V was cut back by 10 bases and J by 5 bases. CDR1 ENHRY and CDR2 SYGVKD come from the germline V gene. CDR3 bases: TGTGCCACCACAGGGGCGGAAACTGAAGCTTTCTTT. Its translation: CATTGAETEAFF.

The V and J genes are TRBV18 and TRBJ2-2; D may be TRBD2 (6 bases). The CDR3 totals 15 residues. Trimming took off 3 bases at V and 4 bases at J, with 12 bases between the two ends. Germline V gene sequence: CDR1 KGHSH, CDR2 LQKENI. The CDR3 DNA follows: TGTGCCAGCTCACCGGAGACGGGACTCACCGGGGAGCTGTTTTTT. Its translation: CASSPETGLTGELFF. Supplemented by reference TRBV18 and TRBJ2-2, the full variable domain reads NAGVMQNPRHLVRRRGQEARLRCSPMKGHSHVYWYRQLPEEGLKFMVYLQKENIIDESGMPKERFSAEFPKEGPSILRIQQVVRGDSAAYFCASSPETGLTGELFFGEGSRLTVL.

This clonotype was picked up a small number of times. This chain links TRBV4-3 with TRBJ2-2; no firm D call. The CDR3 is 16 residues long. Between the trimmed V and J ends, which lost 0 bases and 0 bases, there was a span of 8 bases. Germline CDR1 is LGHNA and CDR2 is YSLEER. CDR3 nucleotides: TGCGCCAGCAGCCAAGACAGCGCGTCGAACACCGGGGAGCTGTTTTTT. Protein product: CASSQDSASNTGELFF.

The CDR3 sequence is CSVSRMRGSDTQYF. CDR3 in DNA: TGCAGTGTCAGCAGGATGCGGGGCTCGGATACGCAGTATTTT. V is TRBV20-1 and J is TRBJ2-3, with a tentative D call TRBD2 (6 bases). V lost 7 bases and J 6 bases, leaving 20 bases between the germline ends. The germline gives CDR1 DFQATT, CDR2 SNEGSKA (reference sequence). The CDR3 totals 14 residues.

In DNA form, the CDR3 reads TGTGCCAGCCCGGGACAGGAATATACTAGCACAGATACGCAGTATTTT. Residues: CASPGQEYTSTDTQYF. The genes are TRBV2 and TRBJ2-3; the match to TRBD1 covers 8 bases. This CDR3 has 16 residues. Germline V gene lookup returns CDR1 SNHLY and CDR2 FYNNEI. Trimming cost V 8 bases and J 0 bases; bases outside gene matches: 10.

This clonotype was detected only a few times. This chain joins TRBV5-1 and TRBJ1-1, with 7 bases that match TRBD1. Unmatched junction bases numbered 3, after V lost 0 bases and J lost 4 bases. Germline-derived CDR1 and CDR2 are SGHRS and YFSETQ. The CDR3 has 14 amino acids. In DNA, the CDR3 is TGCGCCAGCAGCTTGGACAGGGGTGCCACTGAAGCTTTCTTT. Its translation is CASSLDRGATEAFF.

V and J are TRBV12-5 and TRBJ2-3; D is ambiguous. The V end lost 1 base, the J end lost 6 bases, and 14 bases lay between the germline ends. The CDR3 length is 15 residues. Germline CDR1 and CDR2: LGHNT and FRNRAP. In DNA form, the CDR3 reads TGTGCTAGTGGTTTGGCCGCAACGGGTGTGGATACGCAGTATTTT. It yields the protein CASGLAATGVDTQYF.

This sequence joins TRBV5-1 and TRBJ1-5, with D perhaps matching TRBD1 (6 bases). Germline V lookup: CDR1 SGHRS, CDR2 YFSETQ. Trimming shortened V by 4 bases and J by 0 bases, and 11 bases separated the two germline ends. This CDR3 comprises 15 residues. This CDR3 is CASSPGQNSNQPQHF. The CDR3 DNA reads as TGCGCCAGCAGCCCTGGACAGAATAGCAATCAGCCCCAGCATTTT. Full variable domain (outside the CDR3, taken from reference TRBV5-1 and TRBJ1-5): KAGVTQTPRYLIKTRGQQVTLSCSPISGHRSVSWYQQTPGQGLQFLFEYFSETQRNKGNFPGRFSGRQFSNSRSEMNVSTLELGDSALYLCASSPGQNSNQPQHFGDGTRLSIL.

This clonotype turned up a few times. J is TRBJ2-1 and V is TRBV7-9; 10 bases agree with TRBD1. The ends lost 7 bases at V and 5 bases at J; junction bases unmatched: 8. This CDR3 comprises 15 residues. Germline V lookup: CDR1 SEHNR, CDR2 FQNEAQ (reference sequence). CDR3 sequence reads: CASKAKGQGNNEQFF. The CDR3 DNA reads as TGTGCCAGCAAGGCCAAGGGACAGGGGAACAATGAGCAGTTCTTC.

The rearrangement links TRBV6-2 or TRBV6-3 to TRBJ2-7; 10 positions match TRBD2. The CDR3 covers 13 residues. Germline values: CDR1 MNHEY, CDR2 SVGEGT. With V trimmed by 6 bases and J by 10 bases, 9 bases remained unmatched. CDR3 region: CASSLRTSGSQYF. CDR3 coding DNA: TGTGCCAGCAGCCTCCGGACTAGCGGTTCCCAGTACTTC.

This chain uses TRBV3-1 with TRBJ2-3; 14 nucleotides match TRBD2. The CDR3 runs to 16 residues. CDR1 and CDR2 (germline): LGHDT, YNNKEL (reference sequence). After removal of 7 bases from V and 5 bases from J, the junction contained 8 bases not matched to a gene. The CDR3 spells CASTGLAGARGDTQYF. DNA for the CDR3: TGTGCCAGCACGGGACTAGCGGGAGCTCGGGGAGATACGCAGTATTTT.

The V gene is TRBV11-2, the J gene TRBJ2-5, with 9 bases lining up with TRBD2. V was pared by 5 bases and J by 4 bases, with 8 bases of the junction left unmatched. The CDR3 has 15 residues. Germline values: CDR1 SGHAT, CDR2 FQNNGV. The CDR3 coding sequence is TGTGCCAGCAGCCGCTGGGGCGGGAGGGTAGAGACCCAGTACTTC. Amino acids: CASSRWGGRVETQYF. The full variable domain, rest sourced from reference TRBV11-2 and TRBJ2-5, is EAGVAQSPRYKIIEKRQSVAFWCNPISGHATLYWYQQILGQGPKLLIQFQNNGVVDDSQLPKDRFSAERLKGVDSTLKIQPAKLEDSAVYLCASSRWGGRVETQYFGPGTRLLVL.

The sample holds a few counts of this clonotype. The chain has TRBV20-1 and TRBJ2-5, with D possibly being TRBD1 (7 bases). The ends were cut back, 6 bases at V and 4 bases at J, with 24 bases in the middle. The germline CDR1 and CDR2 sequences are DFQATT and SNEGSKA (reference sequence). The CDR3 consists of 16 residues. CDR3 coding DNA: TGCAGTGCCCGAGATTTGAATAGACAGGGAGGAGAGACCCAGTACTTC. Its translation is CSARDLNRQGGETQYF.

The rearrangement joins TRBV12-3 or TRBV12-4 to TRBJ1-4, with 7 bases that match TRBD1. V was pared by 6 bases and J by 4 bases, with 5 bases of the junction left unmatched. This CDR3 contains 14 residues. Here the CDR3 reads CASRWDSYNEKLFF. CDR3 sequence (DNA): TGTGCCAGCAGATGGGACAGCTATAATGAAAAACTGTTTTTT.

This clonotype was seen a handful of times. The chain carries TRBV3-1 and TRBJ2-1; 11 bases fit TRBD2. CDR3 length: 16 amino acids. V lost 3 bases, J lost 4 bases, and 5 bases stayed unmatched. Germline V gene data show CDR1 as LGHDT and CDR2 as YNNKEL (reference sequence). The CDR3 spells CASSQLAGGFYNEQFF. As DNA, the CDR3 is TGTGCCAGCAGCCAGCTAGCGGGAGGTTTTTACAATGAGCAGTTCTTC.

This clonotype was detected a few times. The V and J genes are TRBV4-2 and TRBJ2-7; D not certain. Per the germline V gene, CDR1 is LGHNA and CDR2 is YNFKEQ. Trimming pared 0 bases from V and 7 bases from J, leaving 13 bases between. This CDR3 spans 14 amino acids. The CDR3 region has the DNA TGTGCCAGCAGCCAAGAAGCCCAAGCTAGAGAGCAGTACTTC. It is translated as CASSQEAQAREQYF.

Concerning this clonotype: A read error may account for a junction end that differs from germline. The chain recombines TRBV24-1 with TRBJ2-3; D uncertain. The V gene's germline CDR1 is KGHDR and CDR2 SFDVKD. This CDR3 is built from 9 residues. CDR3 residues: CATSLAAHF. The CDR3 coding sequence is TGTGCCACCAGCCTTGCGGCGCATTTT.

Only a few counts were recorded for this clonotype. CDR3 sequence (DNA): TGCGCCAGCAGCTTGAGTGGGACAGGGGCTGAGCAGTTCTTC. The encoded protein is CASSLSGTGAEQFF. The V gene is TRBV5-1, the J gene TRBJ2-1, with TRBD1 identical over 10 bases. The CDR3 runs to 14 residues. CDR1 is SGHRS, CDR2 YFSETQ, per germline. V shed 1 base, J shed 9 bases, and the junction held 4 bases outside the gene matches.

This clonotype turned up a few times. The genes are TRBV11-3 and TRBJ2-1; 11 nucleotides align to TRBD2. The CDR3 loop spans 16 amino acids. Trimming cost V 4 bases and J 7 bases; bases outside gene matches: 9. The V gene's germline CDR1 is SGHNT and CDR2 YENEEA. The CDR3 nucleotides are TGTGCCAGCAGCTCAGGGACTAGCGGACAGAGGAATGAGCAGTTCTTC. As protein: CASSSGTSGQRNEQFF.

This clonotype was observed a handful of times. This chain connects TRBV20-1 to TRBJ1-2; D uncertain. The CDR3 runs to 14 residues. The V gene's germline CDR1 is DFQATT and CDR2 SNEGSKA (reference sequence). The ends were cut back, 0 bases at V and 0 bases at J, with 8 bases in the middle. CDR3 loop: CSAREGISNYGYTF. CDR3 DNA: TGCAGTGCTAGAGAGGGGATTTCTAACTATGGCTACACCTTC.

The CDR3 DNA reads TGTGCCAGCAGCTTACTTAGCGGGAGGGTTTCAGAGACCCAGTACTTC. It specifies CASSLLSGRVSETQYF. V usage is TRBV5-6 and J usage is TRBJ2-5; 11 bases align to TRBD2. Looked up from germline, CDR1 is SGHDT and CDR2 is YYEEEE. With V trimmed by 2 bases and J by 4 bases, 7 bases remained unmatched. There are 16 residues in the CDR3.

This clonotype was counted only a few times. V and J are TRBV18 and TRBJ2-1; 8 positions agree with TRBD1. Germline CDR1 is KGHSH and CDR2 is LQKENI. With V trimmed by 0 bases and J by 1 base, 2 bases remained unmatched. This CDR3 spans 16 amino acids. As DNA, the CDR3 is TGTGCCAGCTCACCACCGCGGACAGGGTCCTACAATGAGCAGTTCTTC. Protein product: CASSPPRTGSYNEQFF.

The V call is TRBV4-2, the J call TRBJ2-7; the match to TRBD2 covers 7 bases. The length of the CDR3 is 15 residues. V was pared by 0 bases and J by 1 base, with 3 bases of the junction left unmatched. CDR1 is LGHNA and CDR2 is YNFKEQ in the germline V gene. The CDR3 loop reads CASSQDPGLSYEQYF. For the CDR3, the DNA is TGTGCCAGCAGCCAAGACCCGGGACTATCCTACGAGCAGTACTTC.